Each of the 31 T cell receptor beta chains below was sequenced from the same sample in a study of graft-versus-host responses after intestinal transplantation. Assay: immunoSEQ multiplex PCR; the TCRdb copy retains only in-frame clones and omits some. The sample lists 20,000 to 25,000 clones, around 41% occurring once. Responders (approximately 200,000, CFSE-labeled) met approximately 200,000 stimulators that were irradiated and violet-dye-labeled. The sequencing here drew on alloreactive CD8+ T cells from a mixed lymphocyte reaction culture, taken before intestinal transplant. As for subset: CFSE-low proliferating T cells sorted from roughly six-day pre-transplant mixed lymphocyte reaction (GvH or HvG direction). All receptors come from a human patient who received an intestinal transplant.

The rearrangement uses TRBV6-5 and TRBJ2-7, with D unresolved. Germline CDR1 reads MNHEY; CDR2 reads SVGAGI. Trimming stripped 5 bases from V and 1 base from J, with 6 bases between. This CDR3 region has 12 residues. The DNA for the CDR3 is TGTGCCAGCAGTCATAGGTCCTACGAGCAGTACTTC. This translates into CASSHRSYEQYF.

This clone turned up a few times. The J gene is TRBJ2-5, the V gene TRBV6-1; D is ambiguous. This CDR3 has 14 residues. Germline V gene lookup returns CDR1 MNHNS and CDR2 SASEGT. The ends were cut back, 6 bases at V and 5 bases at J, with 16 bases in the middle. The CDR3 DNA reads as TGTGCCAGCAGCCTAAACACAAATCCGGAGACCCAGTACTTC. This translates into CASSLNTNPETQYF.

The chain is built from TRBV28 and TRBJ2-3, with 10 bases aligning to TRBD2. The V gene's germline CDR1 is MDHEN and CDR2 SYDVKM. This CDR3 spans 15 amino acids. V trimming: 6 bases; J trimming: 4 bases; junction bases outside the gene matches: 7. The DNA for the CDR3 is TGTGCCAGCAGCGAGCGGGAGGGGGGCGCAGATACGCAGTATTTT. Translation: CASSEREGGADTQYF.

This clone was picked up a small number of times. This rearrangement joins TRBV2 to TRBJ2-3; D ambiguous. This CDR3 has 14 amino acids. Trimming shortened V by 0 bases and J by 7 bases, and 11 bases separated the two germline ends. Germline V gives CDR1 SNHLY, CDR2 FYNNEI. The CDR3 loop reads CASSEALVANTQYF. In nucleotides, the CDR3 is TGTGCCAGCAGTGAAGCGCTCGTCGCGAATACGCAGTATTTT.

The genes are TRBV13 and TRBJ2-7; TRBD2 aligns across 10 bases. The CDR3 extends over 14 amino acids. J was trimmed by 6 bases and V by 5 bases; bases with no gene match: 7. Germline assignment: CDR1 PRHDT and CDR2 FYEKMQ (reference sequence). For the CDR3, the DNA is TGTGCCAGCAGCGGGTTGGGACTAGCGCCCGAGCAGTACTTC. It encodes CASSGLGLAPEQYF. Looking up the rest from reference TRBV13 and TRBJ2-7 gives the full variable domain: AAGVIQSPRHLIKEKRETATLKCYPIPRHDTVYWYQQGPGQDPQFLISFYEKMQSDKGSIPDRFSAQQFSDYHSELNMSSLELGDSALYFCASSGLGLAPEQYFGPGTRLTVT.

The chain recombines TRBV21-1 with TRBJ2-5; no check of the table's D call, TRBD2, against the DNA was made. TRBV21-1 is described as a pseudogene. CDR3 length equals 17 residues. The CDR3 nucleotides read TGTGCCAGCAGTGTGGGACTAGGCTACACTTTCTCTGAGACCCAGTACTTC. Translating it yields CASSVGLGYTFSETQYF.

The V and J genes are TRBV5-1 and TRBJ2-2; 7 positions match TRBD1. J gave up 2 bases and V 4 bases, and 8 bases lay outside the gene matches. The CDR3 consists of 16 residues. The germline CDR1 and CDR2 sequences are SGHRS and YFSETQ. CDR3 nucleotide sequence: TGCGCCAGCAGCCTACAGGGGCCCGGAAACACCGGGGAGCTGTTTTTT. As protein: CASSLQGPGNTGELFF.

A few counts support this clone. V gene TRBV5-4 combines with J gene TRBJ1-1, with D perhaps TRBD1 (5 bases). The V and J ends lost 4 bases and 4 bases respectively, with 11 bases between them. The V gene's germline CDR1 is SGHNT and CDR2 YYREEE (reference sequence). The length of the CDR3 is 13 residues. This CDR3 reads CASSAPGITEAFF. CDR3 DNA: TGTGCCAGCAGCGCTCCAGGGATCACTGAAGCTTTCTTT.

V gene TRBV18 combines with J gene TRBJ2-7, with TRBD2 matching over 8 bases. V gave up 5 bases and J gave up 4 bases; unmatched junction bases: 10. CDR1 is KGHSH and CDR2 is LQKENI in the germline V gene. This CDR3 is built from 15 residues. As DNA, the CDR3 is TGTGCCAGCTCAGCTTTCCGCGGGAGGATTTACGAGCAGTACTTC. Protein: CASSAFRGRIYEQYF.

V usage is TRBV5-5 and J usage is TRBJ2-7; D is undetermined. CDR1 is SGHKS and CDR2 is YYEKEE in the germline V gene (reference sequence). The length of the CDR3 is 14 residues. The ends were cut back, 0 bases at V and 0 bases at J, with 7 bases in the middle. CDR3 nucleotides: TGTGCCAGCAGCTTGGGACGGCTCTCCTACGAGCAGTACTTC. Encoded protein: CASSLGRLSYEQYF.

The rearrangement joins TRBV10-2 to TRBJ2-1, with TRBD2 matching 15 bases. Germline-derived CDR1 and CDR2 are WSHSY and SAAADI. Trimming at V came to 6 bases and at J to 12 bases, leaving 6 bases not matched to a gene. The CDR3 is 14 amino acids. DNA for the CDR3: TGCGCCAGCAGCCTGGGACTAGCGGGAGGACGGCAGTTCTTC. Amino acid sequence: CASSLGLAGGRQFF.

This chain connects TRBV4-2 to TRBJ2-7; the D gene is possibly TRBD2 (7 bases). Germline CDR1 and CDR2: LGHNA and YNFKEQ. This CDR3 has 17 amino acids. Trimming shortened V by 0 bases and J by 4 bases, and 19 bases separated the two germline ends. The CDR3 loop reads CASSQDLMGGQGYEQYF. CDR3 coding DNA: TGTGCCAGCAGCCAAGATCTTATGGGGGGGCAGGGTTACGAGCAGTACTTC.

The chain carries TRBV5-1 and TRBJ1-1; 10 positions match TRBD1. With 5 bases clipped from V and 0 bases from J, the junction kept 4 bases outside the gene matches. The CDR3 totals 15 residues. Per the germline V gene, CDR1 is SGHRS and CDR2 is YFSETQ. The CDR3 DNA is TGCGCCAGCAGGGGACAGGGGACCATGAACACTGAAGCTTTCTTT. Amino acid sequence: CASRGQGTMNTEAFF. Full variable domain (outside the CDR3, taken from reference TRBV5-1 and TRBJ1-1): KAGVTQTPRYLIKTRGQQVTLSCSPISGHRSVSWYQQTPGQGLQFLFEYFSETQRNKGNFPGRFSGRQFSNSRSEMNVSTLELGDSALYLCASRGQGTMNTEAFFGQGTRLTVV.

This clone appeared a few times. As DNA, the CDR3 is TGTGCCAGCAGTGAACGGGGGGCTGGTTCTGCGTATTTT. Residues: CASSERGAGSAYF. The chain uses TRBV6-5 and TRBJ2-3; D is possibly TRBD2 (7 bases). Trimming shortened V by 5 bases and J by 14 bases, and 20 bases separated the two germline ends. In germline, CDR1 is MNHEY, CDR2 SVGAGI. The CDR3 is made up of 13 amino acids.

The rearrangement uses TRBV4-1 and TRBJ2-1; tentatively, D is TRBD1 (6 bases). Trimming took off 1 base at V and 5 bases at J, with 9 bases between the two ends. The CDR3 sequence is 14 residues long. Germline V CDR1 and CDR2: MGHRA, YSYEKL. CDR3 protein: CASSQVGGHNEQFF. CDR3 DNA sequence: TGCGCCAGCAGCCAAGTAGGGGGTCACAATGAGCAGTTCTTC.

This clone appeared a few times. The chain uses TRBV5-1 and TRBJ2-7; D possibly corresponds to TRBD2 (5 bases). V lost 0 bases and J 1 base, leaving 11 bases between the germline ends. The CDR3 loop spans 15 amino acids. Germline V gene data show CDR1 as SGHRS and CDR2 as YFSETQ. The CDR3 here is CASSLGTRTSYEQYF. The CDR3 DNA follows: TGCGCCAGCAGCTTGGGTACACGGACTTCCTACGAGCAGTACTTC. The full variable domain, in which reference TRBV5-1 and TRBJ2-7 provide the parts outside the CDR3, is KAGVTQTPRYLIKTRGQQVTLSCSPISGHRSVSWYQQTPGQGLQFLFEYFSETQRNKGNFPGRFSGRQFSNSRSEMNVSTLELGDSALYLCASSLGTRTSYEQYFGPGTRLTVT.

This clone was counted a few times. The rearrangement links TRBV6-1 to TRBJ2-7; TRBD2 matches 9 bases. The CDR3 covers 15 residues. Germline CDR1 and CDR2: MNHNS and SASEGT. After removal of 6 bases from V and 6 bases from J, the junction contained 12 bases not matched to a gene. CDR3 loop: CASSPGAGLALEQYF. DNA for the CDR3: TGTGCCAGCAGCCCCGGGGCGGGACTAGCTCTCGAGCAGTACTTC.

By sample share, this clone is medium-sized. CDR3 protein: CASIKFLGGRLSGANVLTF. The CDR3, as DNA: TGTGCCAGCATCAAATTTCTGGGAGGCCGACTCTCTGGGGCCAACGTCCTGACTTTC. V gene TRBV5-6 combines with J gene TRBJ2-6; D may be TRBD2 (6 bases). The germline CDR1 and CDR2 sequences are SGHDT and YYEEEE. The V and J ends lost 6 bases and 0 bases respectively, with 22 bases between them. This CDR3 comprises 19 residues.

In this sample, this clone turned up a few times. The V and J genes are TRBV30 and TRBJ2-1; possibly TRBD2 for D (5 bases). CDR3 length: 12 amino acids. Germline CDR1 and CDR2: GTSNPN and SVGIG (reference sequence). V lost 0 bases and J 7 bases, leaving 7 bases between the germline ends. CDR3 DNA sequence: TGTGCCTGGAGTGTACGCGGGAATGAGCAGTTCTTC. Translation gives CAWSVRGNEQFF.

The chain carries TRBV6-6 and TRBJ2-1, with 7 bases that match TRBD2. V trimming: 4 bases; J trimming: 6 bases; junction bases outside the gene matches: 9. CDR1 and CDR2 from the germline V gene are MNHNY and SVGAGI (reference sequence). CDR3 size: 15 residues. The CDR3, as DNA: TGTGCCAGCAGTTCTGCGAGGGAGGGCAGCAATGAGCAGTTCTTC. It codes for CASSSAREGSNEQFF.

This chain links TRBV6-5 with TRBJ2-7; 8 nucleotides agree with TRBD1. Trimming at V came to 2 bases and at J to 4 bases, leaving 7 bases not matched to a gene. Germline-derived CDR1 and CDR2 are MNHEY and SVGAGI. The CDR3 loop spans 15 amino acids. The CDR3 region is CASSYVQGAVYEQYF. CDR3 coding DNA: TGTGCCAGCAGTTACGTGCAGGGGGCCGTGTACGAGCAGTACTTC.

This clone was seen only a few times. In DNA, the CDR3 is TGTGCCAGCAGTACCCAGGGGGCAGGGACTGAAGCTTTCTTT. It codes for CASSTQGAGTEAFF. This chain joins TRBV6-5 and TRBJ1-1; 8 bases align to TRBD1. Germline CDR1 is MNHEY and CDR2 is SVGAGI. The CDR3 is made up of 14 amino acids. V lost 5 bases and J lost 5; bases outside the gene matches: 7.

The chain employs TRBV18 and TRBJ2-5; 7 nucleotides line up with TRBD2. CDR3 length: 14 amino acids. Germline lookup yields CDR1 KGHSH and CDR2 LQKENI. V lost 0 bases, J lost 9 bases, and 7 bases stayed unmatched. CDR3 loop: CASSPPFGRGAQYF. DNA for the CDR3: TGTGCCAGCTCACCACCGTTCGGCCGGGGGGCCCAGTACTTC. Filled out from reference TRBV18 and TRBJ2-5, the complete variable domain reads NAGVMQNPRHLVRRRGQEARLRCSPMKGHSHVYWYRQLPEEGLKFMVYLQKENIIDESGMPKERFSAEFPKEGPSILRIQQVVRGDSAAYFCASSPPFGRGAQYFGPGTRLLVL.

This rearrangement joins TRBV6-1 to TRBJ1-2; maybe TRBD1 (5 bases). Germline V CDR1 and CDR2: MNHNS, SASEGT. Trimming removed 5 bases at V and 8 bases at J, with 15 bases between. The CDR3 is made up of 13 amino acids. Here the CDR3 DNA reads TGTGCCAGCAGTCTGTCGCGGGGCTCCGGCTACACCTTC. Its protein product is CASSLSRGSGYTF.

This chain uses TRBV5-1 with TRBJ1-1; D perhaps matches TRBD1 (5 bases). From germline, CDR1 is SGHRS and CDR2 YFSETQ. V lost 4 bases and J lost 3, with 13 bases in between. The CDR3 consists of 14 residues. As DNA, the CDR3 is TGCGCCAGCAGCGTCGGGGGAATTGACACTGAAGCTTTCTTT. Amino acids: CASSVGGIDTEAFF.

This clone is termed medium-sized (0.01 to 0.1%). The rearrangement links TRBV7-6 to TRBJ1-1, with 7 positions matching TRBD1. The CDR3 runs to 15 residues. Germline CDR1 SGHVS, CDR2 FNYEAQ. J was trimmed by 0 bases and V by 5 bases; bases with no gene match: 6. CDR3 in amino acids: CASSPRDRVNTEAFF. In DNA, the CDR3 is TGTGCCAGCAGCCCCCGAGACAGGGTGAACACTGAAGCTTTCTTT.

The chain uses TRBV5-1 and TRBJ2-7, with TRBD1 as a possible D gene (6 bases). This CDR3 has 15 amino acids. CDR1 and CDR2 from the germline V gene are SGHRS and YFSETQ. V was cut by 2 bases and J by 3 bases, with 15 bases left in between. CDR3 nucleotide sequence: TGCGCCAGCAGCTTAGGACGGACAGCCTTCTACGAGCAGTACTTC. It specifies CASSLGRTAFYEQYF.

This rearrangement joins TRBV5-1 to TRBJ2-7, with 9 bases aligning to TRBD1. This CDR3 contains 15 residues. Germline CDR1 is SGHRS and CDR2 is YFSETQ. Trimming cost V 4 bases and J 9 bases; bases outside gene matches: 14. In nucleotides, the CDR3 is TGCGCCAGCAGCCTTTCCGGGACAGGGCTTTTGGGGCAGTACTTC. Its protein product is CASSLSGTGLLGQYF.

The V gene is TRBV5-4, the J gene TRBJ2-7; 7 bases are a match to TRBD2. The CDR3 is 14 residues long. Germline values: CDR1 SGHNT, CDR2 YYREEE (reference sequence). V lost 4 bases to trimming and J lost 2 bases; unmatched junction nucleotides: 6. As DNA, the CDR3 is TGTGCCAGCAGCGACGGGGGGTTTACCTACGAGCAGTACTTC. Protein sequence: CASSDGGFTYEQYF.

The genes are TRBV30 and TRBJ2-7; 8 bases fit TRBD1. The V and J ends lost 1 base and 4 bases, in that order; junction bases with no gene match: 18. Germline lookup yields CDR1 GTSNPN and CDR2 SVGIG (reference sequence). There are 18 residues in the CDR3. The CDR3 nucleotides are TGTGCCTGGAGTGCCGGGACAGGCTATCACTCGGGCCAGTACGAGCAGTACTTC. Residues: CAWSAGTGYHSGQYEQYF.

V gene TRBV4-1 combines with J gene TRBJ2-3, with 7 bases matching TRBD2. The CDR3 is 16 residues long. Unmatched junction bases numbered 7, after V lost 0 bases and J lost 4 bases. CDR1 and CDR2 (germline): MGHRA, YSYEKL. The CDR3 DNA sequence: TGCGCCAGCAGCCAAGATGGCGGGAGAGTGGCAGATACGCAGTATTTT. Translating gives CASSQDGGRVADTQYF.